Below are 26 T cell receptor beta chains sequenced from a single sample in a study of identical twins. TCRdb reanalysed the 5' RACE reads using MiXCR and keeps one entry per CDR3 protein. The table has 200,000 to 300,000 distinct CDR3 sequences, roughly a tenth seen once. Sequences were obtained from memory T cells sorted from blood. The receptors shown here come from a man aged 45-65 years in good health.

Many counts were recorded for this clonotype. The CDR3 region is CSARGRGSVSTEAFF. CDR3 coding DNA: TGCAGTGCTAGGGGCAGGGGCAGTGTGAGCACTGAAGCTTTCTTT. The chain couples TRBV20-1 to TRBJ1-1; tentative D call: TRBD1 (6 bases). The CDR3 has 15 amino acids. V was pared by 3 bases and J by 4 bases, with 18 bases between. Germline CDR1 is DFQATT and CDR2 is SNEGSKA (reference sequence).

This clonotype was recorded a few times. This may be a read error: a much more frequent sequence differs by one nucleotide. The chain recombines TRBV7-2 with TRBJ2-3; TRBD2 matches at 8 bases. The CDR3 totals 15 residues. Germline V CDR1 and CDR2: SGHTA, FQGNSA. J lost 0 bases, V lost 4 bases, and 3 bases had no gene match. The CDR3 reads CASSWASGSTDTQYF. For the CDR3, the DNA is TGTGCCAGCAGCTGGGCTAGCGGGAGCACAGATACGCAGTATTTT.

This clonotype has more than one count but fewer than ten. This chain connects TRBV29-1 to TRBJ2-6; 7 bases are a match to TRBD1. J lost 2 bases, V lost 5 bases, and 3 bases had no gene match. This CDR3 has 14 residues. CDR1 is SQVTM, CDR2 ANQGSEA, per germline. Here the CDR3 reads CSVRTGTGANVLTF. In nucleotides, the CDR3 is TGCAGCGTTCGGACAGGCACTGGGGCCAACGTCCTGACTTTC.

The CDR3 sequence: CASSLLAGVVNNEQFF. For the CDR3, the DNA is TGTGCCAGCAGCCTACTAGCGGGGGTTGTCAACAATGAGCAGTTCTTC. The chain carries TRBV7-2 and TRBJ2-1; 11 bases line up with TRBD2. Trimming cost V 5 bases and J 5 bases; bases outside gene matches: 8. The germline V gene has CDR1 SGHTA and CDR2 FQGNSA. The CDR3 totals 16 residues.

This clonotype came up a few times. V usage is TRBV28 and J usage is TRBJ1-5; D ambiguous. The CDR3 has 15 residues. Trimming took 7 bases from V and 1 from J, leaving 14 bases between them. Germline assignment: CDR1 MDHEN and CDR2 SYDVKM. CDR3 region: CASTYGINSNQPQHF. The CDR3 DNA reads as TGTGCCAGCACCTACGGGATAAACAGCAATCAGCCCCAGCATTTT.

The CDR3 DNA reads TGCAGTGCGGGACAGGGCGAGATGAATGAGCAGTTCTTC. Amino acid sequence: CSAGQGEMNEQFF. The chain uses TRBV20-1 and TRBJ2-1, with 9 nucleotides matching TRBD1. The CDR3 length is 13 residues. The trim removed 6 bases at V and 7 bases at J, leaving 7 bases unmatched. The germline V gene encodes CDR1 DFQATT and CDR2 SNEGSKA (reference sequence).

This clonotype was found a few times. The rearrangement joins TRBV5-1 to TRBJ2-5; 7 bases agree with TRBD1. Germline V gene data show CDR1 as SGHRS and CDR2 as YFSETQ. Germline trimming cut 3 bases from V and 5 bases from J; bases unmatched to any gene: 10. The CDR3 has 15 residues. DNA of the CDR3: TGCGCCAGCAGCTACTTGACAGGGTCGGACGAGACCCAGTACTTC. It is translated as CASSYLTGSDETQYF.

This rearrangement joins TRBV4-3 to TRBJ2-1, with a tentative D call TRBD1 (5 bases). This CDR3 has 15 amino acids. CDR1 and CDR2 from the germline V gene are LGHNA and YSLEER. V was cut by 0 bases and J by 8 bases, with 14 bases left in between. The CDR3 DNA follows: TGCGCCAGCAGCCAAGATCTCCAGGGAATCTATGAGCAGTTCTTC. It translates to CASSQDLQGIYEQFF.

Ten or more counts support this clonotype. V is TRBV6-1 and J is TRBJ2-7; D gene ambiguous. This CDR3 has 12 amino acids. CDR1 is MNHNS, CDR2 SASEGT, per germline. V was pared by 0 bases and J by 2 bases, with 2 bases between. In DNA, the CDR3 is TGTGCCAGCAGTGAAGCGACCTACGAGCAGTACTTC. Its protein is CASSEATYEQYF.

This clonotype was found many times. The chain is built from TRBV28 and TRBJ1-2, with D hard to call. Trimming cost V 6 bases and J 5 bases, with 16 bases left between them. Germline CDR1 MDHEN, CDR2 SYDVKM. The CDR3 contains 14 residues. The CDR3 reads CASSSASVGYGYTF. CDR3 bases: TGTGCCAGCAGCTCCGCCTCGGTTGGTTATGGCTACACCTTC.

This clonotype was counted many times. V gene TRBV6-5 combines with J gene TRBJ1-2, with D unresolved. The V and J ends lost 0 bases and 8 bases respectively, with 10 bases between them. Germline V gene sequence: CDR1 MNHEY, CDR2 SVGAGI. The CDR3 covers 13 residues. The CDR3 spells CASSYSGGGGYTF. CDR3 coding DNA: TGTGCCAGCAGTTACTCGGGAGGCGGAGGCTACACCTTC.

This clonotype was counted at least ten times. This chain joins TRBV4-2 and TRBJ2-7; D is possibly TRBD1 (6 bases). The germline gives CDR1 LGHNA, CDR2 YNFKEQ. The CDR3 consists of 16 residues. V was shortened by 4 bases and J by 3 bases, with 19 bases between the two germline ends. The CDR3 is CASSPYAEDSNYEQYF. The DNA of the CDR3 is TGTGCCAGCAGCCCATACGCGGAGGACAGCAACTACGAGCAGTACTTC.

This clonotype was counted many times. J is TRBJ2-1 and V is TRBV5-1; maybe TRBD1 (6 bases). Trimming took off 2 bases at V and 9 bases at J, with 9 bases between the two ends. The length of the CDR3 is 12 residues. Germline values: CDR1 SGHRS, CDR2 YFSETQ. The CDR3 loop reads CASSFQDSEQFF. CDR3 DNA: TGCGCCAGCAGCTTTCAGGACAGTGAGCAGTTCTTC.

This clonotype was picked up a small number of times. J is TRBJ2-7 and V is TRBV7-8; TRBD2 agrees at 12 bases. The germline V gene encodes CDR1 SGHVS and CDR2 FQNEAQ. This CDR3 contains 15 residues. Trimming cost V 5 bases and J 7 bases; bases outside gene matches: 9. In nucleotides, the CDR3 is TGTGCCAGCAGCCCTGGACTAGCGGGGAGTGGAGAGCAGTACTTC. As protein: CASSPGLAGSGEQYF.

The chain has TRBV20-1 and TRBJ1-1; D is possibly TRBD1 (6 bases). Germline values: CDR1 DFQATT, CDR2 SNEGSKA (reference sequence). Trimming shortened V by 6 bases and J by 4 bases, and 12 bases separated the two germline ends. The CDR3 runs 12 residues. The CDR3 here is CSAFRGLTEAFF. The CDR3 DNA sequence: TGCAGTGCATTTCGGGGGCTCACTGAAGCTTTCTTT.

The CDR3 DNA sequence: TGTGCCAGCGATATATTACCCCACCCAGATACGCAGTATTTT. Translated: CASDILPHPDTQYF. This chain uses TRBV5-5 with TRBJ2-3; no clear D. V was pared by 7 bases and J by 4 bases, with 16 bases between. The CDR3 spans 14 residues. Germline CDR1 SGHKS, CDR2 YYEKEE (reference sequence).

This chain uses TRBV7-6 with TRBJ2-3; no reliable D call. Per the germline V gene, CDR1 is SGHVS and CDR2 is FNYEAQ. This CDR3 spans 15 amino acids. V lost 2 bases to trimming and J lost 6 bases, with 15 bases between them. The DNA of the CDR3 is TGTGCCAGCAGCTTAAGGGTCGGGCCCGGCGATACGCAGTATTTT. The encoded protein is CASSLRVGPGDTQYF.

CDR3 sequence: CASSTRMPGELFF. For the CDR3, the DNA is TGTGCCAGCAGTACCCGAATGCCCGGGGAGCTGTTTTTT. The V call is TRBV6-2 or TRBV6-3, the J call TRBJ2-2, with D hard to call. The CDR3 is 13 amino acids. Germline V gene sequence: CDR1 MNHEY, CDR2 SVGEGT. The V gene lost 5 bases and the J gene lost 6 bases, with 10 bases spanning the gap.

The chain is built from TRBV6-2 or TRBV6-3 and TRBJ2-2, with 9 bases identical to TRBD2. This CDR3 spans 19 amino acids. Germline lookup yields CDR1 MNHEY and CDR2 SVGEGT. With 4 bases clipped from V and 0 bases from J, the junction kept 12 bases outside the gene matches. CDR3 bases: TGTGCCAGCAGTTCCGGCCGCGGGAGGGAAACCTCGAACACCGGGGAGCTGTTTTTT. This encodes CASSSGRGRETSNTGELFF.

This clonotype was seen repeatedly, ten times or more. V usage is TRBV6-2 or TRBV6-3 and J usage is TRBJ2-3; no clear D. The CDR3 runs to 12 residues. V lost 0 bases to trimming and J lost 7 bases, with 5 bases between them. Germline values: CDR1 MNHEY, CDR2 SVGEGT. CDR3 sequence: CASSYSQNTQYF. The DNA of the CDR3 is TGTGCCAGCAGTTACTCGCAAAATACGCAGTATTTT.

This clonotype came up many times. The CDR3 loop is CASSLSTGGIDQPQHF. The CDR3 region has the DNA TGTGCCAGCAGTTTATCGACAGGGGGCATAGATCAGCCCCAGCATTTT. This chain joins TRBV28 and TRBJ1-5, with TRBD1 identical over 10 bases. The V gene's germline CDR1 is MDHEN and CDR2 SYDVKM. V shed 1 base and J 5 bases; nucleotides not matched to a gene: 5. CDR3 length equals 16 residues.

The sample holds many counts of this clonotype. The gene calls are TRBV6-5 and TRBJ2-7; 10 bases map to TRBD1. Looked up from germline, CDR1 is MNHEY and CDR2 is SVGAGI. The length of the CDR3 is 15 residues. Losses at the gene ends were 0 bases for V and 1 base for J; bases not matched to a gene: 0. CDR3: CASSYSGQGSYEQYF. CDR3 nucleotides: TGTGCCAGCAGTTACTCGGGACAGGGGTCCTACGAGCAGTACTTC.

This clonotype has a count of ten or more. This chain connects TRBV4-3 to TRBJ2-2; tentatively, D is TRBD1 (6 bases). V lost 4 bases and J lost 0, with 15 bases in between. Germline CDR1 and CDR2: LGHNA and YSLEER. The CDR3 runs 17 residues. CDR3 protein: CASSRAWTVPNTGELFF. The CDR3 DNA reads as TGCGCCAGCAGCCGCGCATGGACAGTTCCGAACACCGGGGAGCTGTTTTTT.

CDR3 nucleotides: TGTGCCAGCAGCTTAGAGCACCGCACAGATACGCAGTATTTT. It specifies CASSLEHRTDTQYF. This chain links TRBV7-2 with TRBJ2-3; D not resolved. From germline, CDR1 is SGHTA and CDR2 FQGNSA. V was clipped by 1 base and J by 1 base, with 6 bases between them. This CDR3 comprises 14 residues.

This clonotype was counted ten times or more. The DNA for the CDR3 is TGCAGTGCTAGAGATCTGTTGGCCTACGAGCAGTACTTC. Residues: CSARDLLAYEQYF. The chain employs TRBV20-1 and TRBJ2-7, with no clear D. Looked up from germline, CDR1 is DFQATT and CDR2 is SNEGSKA (reference sequence). The CDR3 loop spans 13 amino acids. The V and J ends lost 0 bases and 2 bases respectively, with 8 bases between them.

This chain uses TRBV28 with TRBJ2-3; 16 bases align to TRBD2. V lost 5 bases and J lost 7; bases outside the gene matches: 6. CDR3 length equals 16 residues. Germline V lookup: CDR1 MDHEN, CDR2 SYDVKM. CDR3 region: CASSPGLAGGHYTQYF. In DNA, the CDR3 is TGTGCCAGCAGTCCGGGACTAGCGGGAGGGCATTATACGCAGTATTTT. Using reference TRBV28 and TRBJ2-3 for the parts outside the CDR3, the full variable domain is DVKVTQSSRYLVKRTGEKVFLECVQDMDHENMFWYRQDPGLGLRLIYFSYDVKMKEKGDIPEGYSVSREKKERFSLILESASTNQTSMYLCASSPGLAGGHYTQYFGPGTRLTVL.